The 17 T cell receptor beta chains below come from one sample, sequenced in a study of identical twins. TCRdb processed the 5' RACE reads anew with MiXCR; each CDR3 protein has one entry. The data show 400,000 to 550,000 distinct CDR3 sequences, with about 20% seen just once and about 0.93% held by the top ten. The same sample was also studied in work on T cells expressing NK-cell markers.

The material sequenced was CD4+ T cells sorted from blood. The source is a woman under 30 in good health.

This clonotype was counted only a few times. The chain uses TRBV20-1 and TRBJ1-5, with 7 bases fitting TRBD1. The CDR3 totals 15 residues. Per the germline V gene, CDR1 is DFQATT and CDR2 is SNEGSKA (reference sequence). Trimming at V came to 0 bases and at J to 7 bases, leaving 9 bases not matched to a gene. CDR3: CSARDPRQGGQPQHF. The CDR3 bases are TGCAGTGCTAGAGATCCCCGACAGGGAGGCCAGCCCCAGCATTTT.

This chain joins TRBV3-1 and TRBJ1-2; 7 bases map to TRBD1. Per the germline V gene, CDR1 is LGHDT and CDR2 is YNNKEL (reference sequence). J gave up 8 bases and V 6 bases, and 15 bases lay outside the gene matches. This CDR3 has 15 amino acids. The CDR3 nucleotides read TGTGCCAGCAGGCGTTGGGACAGCGGCTTGGAGGGCTACACCTTC. Its protein is CASRRWDSGLEGYTF.

This clonotype was seen only a few times. This sequence joins TRBV5-1 and TRBJ2-5; TRBD2 matches 8 bases. Germline loops: CDR1 SGHRS, CDR2 YFSETQ. The length of the CDR3 is 15 residues. V was clipped by 2 bases and J by 5 bases; unmatched bases: 8. CDR3 sequence (DNA): TGCGCCAGCAGCTTAGGGCGGGGGGAAGAGGAGACCCAGTACTTC. Residues: CASSLGRGEEETQYF.

This clonotype has only a few counts. The CDR3 spells CARMKLAGDEQYF. The DNA for the CDR3 is TGTGCCAGAATGAAGCTAGCGGGAGACGAGCAGTACTTC. V is TRBV7-8 and J is TRBJ2-7, with 10 bases identical to TRBD2. This CDR3 comprises 13 residues. Germline V CDR1 and CDR2: SGHVS, FQNEAQ. Trimming took 9 bases from V and 5 from J; bases not matched to a gene: 7.

The CDR3 sequence is CATSVLPGSSYEQYF. CDR3 DNA sequence: TGTGCCACCAGTGTCCTACCCGGAAGCTCCTACGAGCAGTACTTC. V and J are TRBV24-1 and TRBJ2-7; D remains ambiguous. Germline assignment: CDR1 KGHDR and CDR2 SFDVKD. V was pared by 5 bases and J by 0 bases, with 13 bases between. This CDR3 contains 15 residues.

This clonotype has a handful of counts. The chain uses TRBV6-1 and TRBJ2-1; 11 bases fit TRBD2. With 6 bases clipped from V and 2 bases from J, the junction kept 9 bases outside the gene matches. The CDR3 consists of 17 residues. The V gene's germline CDR1 is MNHNS and CDR2 SASEGT. Written as DNA, the CDR3 is TGTGCCAGCAGAAGCGCCGGGACTAGCGGCCCCTACAATGAGCAGTTCTTC. Translated: CASRSAGTSGPYNEQFF.

V gene TRBV6-1 combines with J gene TRBJ1-6; the D is unclear. V gave up 5 bases and J gave up 11 bases, with 13 bases separating them. Looked up from germline, CDR1 is MNHNS and CDR2 is SASEGT. There are 13 residues in the CDR3. The CDR3 DNA sequence: TGTGCCAGCAGTCTGCAGACGCAAACACCCCTCCACTTT. Translating gives CASSLQTQTPLHF.

The table lists this clonotype with a few counts. The V and J genes are TRBV5-5 and TRBJ2-7; weak D call: TRBD2 (6 bases). Trimming removed 0 bases from V and 9 bases from J, with 13 bases in between. Per germline, CDR1 SGHKS and CDR2 YYEKEE (reference sequence). The CDR3 is 13 residues long. The CDR3 region is CASSLGSQAGQYF. The CDR3 region has the DNA TGTGCCAGCAGCTTGGGAAGCCAAGCGGGGCAGTACTTC.

The chain links TRBV4-3 to TRBJ2-5; possible D gene TRBD2, 5 bases. V dropped 1 base and J dropped 3 bases, with 15 bases sitting between them. The CDR3 spans 16 residues. CDR1 LGHNA and CDR2 YSLEER come from the germline V gene. Here the CDR3 DNA reads TGCGCCAGCAGCCAAGTGTTTCGGGGAATCGAAGAGACCCAGTACTTC. Its protein product is CASSQVFRGIEETQYF.

The chain combines TRBV2 with TRBJ1-3; D not resolved. The ends were cut back, 5 bases at V and 0 bases at J, with 8 bases in the middle. This CDR3 has 14 residues. Germline-derived CDR1 and CDR2 are SNHLY and FYNNEI. CDR3 DNA sequence: TGTGCCAGCAGTACTATAGTCTCTGGAAACACCATATATTTT. Translated, it gives CASSTIVSGNTIYF.

The CDR3 is CSARTGLNTEAFF. Written as DNA, the CDR3 is TGCAGTGCTAGGACCGGACTGAACACTGAAGCTTTCTTT. The rearrangement joins TRBV20-1 to TRBJ1-1; D call uncertain. V shed 3 bases and J shed 0 bases, with 8 bases lying between them. There are 13 residues in the CDR3. The germline V gene encodes CDR1 DFQATT and CDR2 SNEGSKA (reference sequence).

This clonotype was observed once. The CDR3 protein is CASSQVHGDEQYF. CDR3 bases: TGCGCCAGCAGCCAAGTTCATGGAGACGAGCAGTACTTC. The rearrangement uses TRBV4-1 and TRBJ2-7; D gene ambiguous. Germline assignment: CDR1 MGHRA and CDR2 YSYEKL. The CDR3 covers 13 residues. Trimming left V 1 base short and J 5 bases short, with 9 bases between.

The chain joins TRBV20-1 to TRBJ2-7, with D possibly matching TRBD2 (6 bases). V lost 6 bases and J 5 bases, leaving 20 bases between the germline ends. The CDR3 runs 14 residues. Germline CDR1 reads DFQATT; CDR2 reads SNEGSKA (reference sequence). The CDR3 is CSAPRGTSTHEQYF. Written as DNA, the CDR3 is TGCAGTGCCCCGAGAGGGACTTCCACCCACGAGCAGTACTTC.

In this sample, this clonotype turned up once. The rearrangement joins TRBV6-2 or TRBV6-3 to TRBJ2-5, with 8 bases aligning to TRBD2. The germline V gene has CDR1 MNHEY and CDR2 SVGEGT. The CDR3 is 15 amino acids. Trimming took 2 bases from V and 5 from J; bases not matched to a gene: 7. The DNA for the CDR3 is TGTGCCAGCAGTTACGGGGTGACTAGCGTGGAGACCCAGTACTTC. This sequence encodes CASSYGVTSVETQYF.

This chain joins TRBV4-3 and TRBJ2-1; D gene uncertain. Germline CDR1 reads LGHNA; CDR2 reads YSLEER. V was shortened by 0 bases and J by 10 bases, with 10 bases between the two germline ends. The CDR3 contains 13 residues. The DNA of the CDR3 is TGCGCCAGCAGCCAAGATTTCCCTAAGGAGCAGTTCTTC. It translates to CASSQDFPKEQFF.

This sequence joins TRBV20-1 and TRBJ2-6; 9 bases are a match to TRBD2. The length of the CDR3 is 15 residues. After removal of 6 bases from V and 2 bases from J, the junction contained 5 bases not matched to a gene. The germline CDR1 and CDR2 sequences are DFQATT and SNEGSKA (reference sequence). CDR3 amino acids: CSAPAGGPGANVLTF. CDR3 DNA sequence: TGCAGTGCCCCGGCGGGGGGGCCTGGGGCCAACGTCCTGACTTTC.

The chain recombines TRBV12-3 or TRBV12-4 with TRBJ1-5; D is ambiguous. CDR3 length: 13 amino acids. V lost 8 bases to trimming and J lost 6 bases, with 14 bases between them. The chain's CDR3 is CASGEGRFQPQHF. For the CDR3, the DNA is TGTGCCAGCGGGGAAGGGCGGTTTCAGCCCCAGCATTTT.